These 23 T cell receptor beta chains came from one sample sequenced in a study of blood T cell repertoires in COVID-19. Libraries were prepared by immunoSEQ multiplex PCR; TCRdb keeps only in-frame clonotypes and omits some of them. Altogether some 260,000 clones are present, about 81% being singletons, with the ten largest covering roughly 4%. Sequencing was performed on PBMCs or T cells enriched from blood (not recorded which). These receptors were obtained from a man aged 25 to 45 with acute COVID-19.

The chain recombines TRBV25-1 with TRBJ2-1; 7 bases fit TRBD1. CDR1 is MGHDK, CDR2 SYGVNS, per germline. The CDR3 has 15 amino acids. J was trimmed by 10 bases and V by 1 base; bases with no gene match: 10. CDR3 region: CASSESGRGFGEQFF. The DNA for the CDR3 is TGTGCCAGCAGTGAATCTGGCAGGGGGTTTGGCGAGCAGTTCTTC.

The V call is TRBV9, the J call TRBJ1-6; the D gene is possibly TRBD1 (6 bases). The CDR3 runs to 16 residues. Per the germline V gene, CDR1 is SGDLS and CDR2 is YYNGEE. V gave up 4 bases and J gave up 4 bases, with 15 bases separating them. In nucleotides, the CDR3 is TGTGCCAGCAGCTTCCGGGACACTCTATATAATTCACCCCTCCACTTT. It specifies CASSFRDTLYNSPLHF.

A note on this clone: Germline and junction disagree at one end, which may indicate a read error. The gene calls are TRBV5-1 and TRBJ1-1, with D possibly TRBD1 on 6 matching bases. CDR3 length equals 16 residues. CDR1 SGHRS and CDR2 YFSETQ come from the germline V gene. Written as DNA, the CDR3 is TGTGCCAGCAGGGATCAAGGGGGATCACAGGCTGCTGAAGCTTTCTTT. The encoded protein is CASRDQGGSQAAEAFF.

This rearrangement joins TRBV28 to TRBJ1-1; D perhaps matches TRBD1 (6 bases). This CDR3 is 15 amino acids long. The germline V gene has CDR1 MDHEN and CDR2 SYDVKM. V lost 1 base and J lost 11, with 20 bases in between. The CDR3 sequence: CASSLYGGRNFMAFF. In DNA form, the CDR3 reads TGTGCCAGCAGTTTATATGGGGGCCGAAATTTTATGGCTTTCTTT.

The chain links TRBV5-1 to TRBJ1-6, with D possibly matching TRBD1 (6 bases). The germline V gene encodes CDR1 SGHRS and CDR2 YFSETQ. The V end lost 0 bases, the J end lost 7 bases, and 11 bases lay between the germline ends. This CDR3 is 15 amino acids long. CDR3 bases: TGCGCCAGCAGCTTGGCTCAGGGGATGAATTCACCCCTCCACTTT. Protein product: CASSLAQGMNSPLHF.

The chain combines TRBV11-3 with TRBJ2-1; TRBD1 might be the D (5 bases). Germline values: CDR1 SGHNT, CDR2 YENEEA. V lost 2 bases and J lost 8, with 13 bases in between. There are 14 residues in the CDR3. Here the CDR3 reads CASSLLTTVDEQFF. CDR3 coding DNA: TGTGCCAGCAGCTTACTAACGACAGTTGATGAGCAGTTCTTC. Together with reference TRBV11-3 and TRBJ2-1, the CDR3 gives the full variable domain: EAGVVQSPRYKIIEKKQPVAFWCNPISGHNTLYWYLQNLGQGPELLIRYENEEAVDDSQLPKDRFSAERLKGVDSTLKIQPAELGDSAVYLCASSLLTTVDEQFFGPGTRLTVL.

The chain employs TRBV6-1 and TRBJ1-2; unclear D gene. Germline-derived CDR1 and CDR2 are MNHNS and SASEGT. The CDR3 has 13 residues. Deletions cut 3 bases from V and 14 bases from J, with 19 bases between. CDR3 in amino acids: CASSDPNRLRRTF. The CDR3 DNA sequence: TGTGCCAGCAGTGACCCTAACAGACTACGGCGGACCTTC.

The chain employs TRBV19 and TRBJ1-5, with 7 bases identical to TRBD1. The CDR3 has 16 residues. V shed 6 bases and J 0 bases; nucleotides not matched to a gene: 8. Germline V gene lookup returns CDR1 LNHDA and CDR2 SQIVND (reference sequence). The CDR3 DNA follows: TGTGCCAGTAGCTACAGGGGCCGCTATAGCAATCAGCCCCAGCATTTT. Protein product: CASSYRGRYSNQPQHF.

The rearrangement links TRBV2 to TRBJ1-5, with D unresolved. The CDR3 loop spans 13 amino acids. CDR1 and CDR2 from the germline V gene are SNHLY and FYNNEI. V lost 0 bases, J lost 3 bases, and 3 bases lay in between. The CDR3 reads CASSEAYNQPQHF. The DNA of the CDR3 is TGTGCCAGCAGTGAAGCATACAATCAGCCCCAGCATTTT.

The V and J genes are TRBV10-3 and TRBJ2-7; 10 bases match TRBD2. The CDR3 totals 17 residues. V was clipped by 2 bases and J by 3 bases; unmatched bases: 10. The germline V gene encodes CDR1 ENHRY and CDR2 SYGVKD. The CDR3 loop reads CAISEPAASGGNYEQYV. The CDR3 DNA reads as TGTGCCATCAGTGAGCCGGCGGCTAGCGGGGGTAACTACGAGCAGTACGTC.

V gene TRBV3-1 (or the pseudogene TRBV3-2) combines with J gene TRBJ1-6; D not resolved. Germline values: CDR1 LGHDT, CDR2 YNNKEL (reference sequence). The CDR3 covers 18 residues. Between the trimmed V and J ends, which lost 2 bases and 2 bases, there was a span of 16 bases. The CDR3 loop is CASSQYDPGVTYNSPLHF. In DNA, the CDR3 is TGTGCCAGCAGCCAATACGATCCGGGAGTCACCTATAATTCACCCCTCCACTTT.

The chain combines TRBV3-1 (or the pseudogene TRBV3-2) with TRBJ1-2; D possibly corresponds to TRBD1 (5 bases). The CDR3 has 12 amino acids. With 4 bases removed from V and 8 bases from J, the gap between germline ends came to 11 bases. Germline V gene data show CDR1 as LGHDT and CDR2 as YNNKEL (reference sequence). CDR3: CASSLPGGGYTF. The DNA of the CDR3 is TGTGCCAGCAGCCTCCCGGGGGGGGGCTACACCTTC.

This chain uses TRBV28 with TRBJ1-2, with D perhaps matching TRBD1 (5 bases). The germline V gene has CDR1 MDHEN and CDR2 SYDVKM. V was clipped by 6 bases and J by 1 base, with 18 bases between them. This CDR3 is 16 amino acids long. The chain's CDR3 is CASSPIGSGLNYGYTF. CDR3 bases: TGTGCCAGCAGCCCCATCGGGTCAGGGCTTAACTATGGCTACACCTTC.

The genes are TRBV27 and TRBJ2-6, with D maybe TRBD2 (5 bases). Trimming removed 2 bases from V and 1 base from J, with 18 bases in between. Germline V CDR1 and CDR2: MNHEY, SMNVEV (reference sequence). There are 19 residues in the CDR3. The chain's CDR3 is CASSLIEGSKRSGANVLTF. The CDR3, as DNA: TGTGCCAGCAGTTTAATCGAGGGTTCGAAAAGGTCTGGGGCCAACGTCCTGACTTTC.

J is TRBJ1-4 and V is TRBV28; possibly TRBD1 for D (5 bases). The V end lost 4 bases, the J end lost 5 bases, and 17 bases lay between the germline ends. The CDR3 has 16 amino acids. Germline V gene lookup returns CDR1 MDHEN and CDR2 SYDVKM. The CDR3 region has the DNA TGTGCCAGCAGTTCCCCCCGGAGGGGTGGAAATGAAAAACTGTTTTTT. It translates to CASSSPRRGGNEKLFF.

The chain uses TRBV18 and TRBJ2-2, with 7 bases matching TRBD1. The junction had 8 bases not matched to a gene; V was cut back by 5 bases and J by 5 bases. Germline V CDR1 and CDR2: KGHSH, LQKENI. This CDR3 spans 15 amino acids. This chain's CDR3 is CASSSGQIGTGELFF. The CDR3 region has the DNA TGTGCCAGCTCATCGGGACAGATCGGAACCGGGGAGCTGTTTTTT.

V usage is TRBV5-4 and J usage is TRBJ1-1; TRBD1 might be the D (6 bases). In germline, CDR1 is SGHNT, CDR2 YYREEE (reference sequence). This CDR3 spans 14 amino acids. V was pared by 4 bases and J by 3 bases, with 13 bases between. The chain's CDR3 is CASSGGPGDTEAFF. CDR3 DNA: TGTGCCAGCAGCGGGGGCCCTGGGGACACTGAAGCTTTCTTT.

The CDR3 sequence is CASGHRRGYTF. DNA for the CDR3: TGTGCCAGCGGTCACAGGCGTGGCTACACCTTC. V usage is TRBV9 and J usage is TRBJ1-2; D possibly corresponds to TRBD1 (5 bases). The CDR3 consists of 11 residues. V was shortened by 7 bases and J by 7 bases, with 11 bases between the two germline ends. Looked up from germline, CDR1 is SGDLS and CDR2 is YYNGEE.

With regard to this clone: At one end, the junction sequence differs from germline, possibly due to a read error. The chain is built from TRBV5-1 and TRBJ1-6, with 8 nucleotides matching TRBD1. The V gene's germline CDR1 is SGHRS and CDR2 YFSETQ. The CDR3 is 15 residues long. The CDR3 region has the DNA TGTGCCAGCAGCTTCGGGACAGGACTTAATTCACCCCTCCACTTT. Protein: CASSFGTGLNSPLHF.

This clone was observed a single time. V gene TRBV19 combines with J gene TRBJ1-4; weak D call: TRBD1 (5 bases). V was shortened by 6 bases and J by 0 bases, with 8 bases between the two germline ends. The length of the CDR3 is 14 residues. CDR1 is LNHDA and CDR2 is SQIVND in the germline V gene (reference sequence). DNA for the CDR3: TGTGCCAGTAGGGGGGGTGCAACTAATGAAAAACTGTTTTTT. Translating it yields CASRGGATNEKLFF.

This chain links TRBV10-3 with TRBJ2-3, with D uncertain. V lost 2 bases to trimming and J lost 2 bases, with 11 bases between them. Germline-derived CDR1 and CDR2 are ENHRY and SYGVKD. There are 15 residues in the CDR3. The DNA of the CDR3 is TGTGCCATCAGTGAGGGTGAGAGCCACACAGATACGCAGTATTTT. This codes for CAISEGESHTDTQYF.

The chain employs TRBV3-1 (or the pseudogene TRBV3-2) and TRBJ2-1; 11 bases are a match to TRBD1. The CDR3 spans 16 residues. V was clipped by 3 bases and J by 4 bases; unmatched bases: 5. The V gene's germline CDR1 is LGHDT and CDR2 YNNKEL (reference sequence). The CDR3 region is CASSQSDRGRYNEQFF. For the CDR3, the DNA is TGTGCCAGCAGCCAGTCGGACAGGGGGCGATACAATGAGCAGTTCTTC.

The V call is TRBV7-9, the J call TRBJ2-2; D ambiguous. CDR1 SEHNR and CDR2 FQNEAQ come from the germline V gene (reference sequence). This CDR3 comprises 15 residues. Trimming pared 0 bases from V and 4 bases from J, leaving 9 bases between. Here the CDR3 DNA reads TGTGCCAGCAGCTTAGCGGTCCAGGTCACCGGGGAGCTGTTTTTT. It codes for CASSLAVQVTGELFF.